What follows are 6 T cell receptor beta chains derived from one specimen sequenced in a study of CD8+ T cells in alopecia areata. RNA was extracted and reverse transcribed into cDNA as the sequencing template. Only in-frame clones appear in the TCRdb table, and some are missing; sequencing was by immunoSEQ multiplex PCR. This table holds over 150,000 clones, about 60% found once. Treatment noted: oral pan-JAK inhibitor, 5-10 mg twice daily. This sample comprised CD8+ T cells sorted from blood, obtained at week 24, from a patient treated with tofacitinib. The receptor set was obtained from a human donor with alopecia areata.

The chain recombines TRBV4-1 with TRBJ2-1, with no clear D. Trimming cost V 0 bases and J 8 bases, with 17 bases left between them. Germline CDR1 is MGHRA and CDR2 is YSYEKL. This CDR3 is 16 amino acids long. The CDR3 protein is CASSQDLGLSTHEQFF. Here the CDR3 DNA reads TGCGCCAGCAGCCAAGATTTGGGCCTTAGCACCCATGAGCAGTTCTTC.

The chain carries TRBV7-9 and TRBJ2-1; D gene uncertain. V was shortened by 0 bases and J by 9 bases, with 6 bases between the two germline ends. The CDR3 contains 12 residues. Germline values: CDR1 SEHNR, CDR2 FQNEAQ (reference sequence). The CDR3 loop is CASSLAGSEQFF. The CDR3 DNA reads TGTGCCAGCAGCTTAGCTGGTTCTGAGCAGTTCTTC.

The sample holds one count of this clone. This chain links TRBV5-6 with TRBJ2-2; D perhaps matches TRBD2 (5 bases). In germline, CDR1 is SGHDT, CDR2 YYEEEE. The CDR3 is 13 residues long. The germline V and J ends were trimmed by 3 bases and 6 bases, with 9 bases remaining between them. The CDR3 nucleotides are TGTGCCAGCAGCTCGGGAAGGGCCGGGGAGCTGTTTTTT. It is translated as CASSSGRAGELFF.

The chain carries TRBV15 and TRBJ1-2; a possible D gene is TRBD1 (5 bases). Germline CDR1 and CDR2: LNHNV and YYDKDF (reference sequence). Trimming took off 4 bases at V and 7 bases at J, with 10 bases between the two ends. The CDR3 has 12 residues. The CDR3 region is CATSTGISGYTF. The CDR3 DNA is TGTGCCACCAGCACAGGGATCTCTGGCTACACCTTC.

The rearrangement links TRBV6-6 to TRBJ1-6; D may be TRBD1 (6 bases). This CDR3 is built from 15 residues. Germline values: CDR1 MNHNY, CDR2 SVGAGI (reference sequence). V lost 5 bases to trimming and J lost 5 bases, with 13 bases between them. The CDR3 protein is CASSPTGTNNSPLHF. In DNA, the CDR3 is TGTGCCAGCAGTCCCACCGGGACAAATAATTCACCCCTCCACTTT.

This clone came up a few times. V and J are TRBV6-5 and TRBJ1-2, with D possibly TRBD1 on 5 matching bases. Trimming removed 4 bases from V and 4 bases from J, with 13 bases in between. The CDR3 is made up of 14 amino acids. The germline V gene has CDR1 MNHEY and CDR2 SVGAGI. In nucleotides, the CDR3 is TGTGCCAGCAGTTTTGGGAGGGGTGGCTATGGCTACACCTTC. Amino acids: CASSFGRGGYGYTF.